The 10 T cell receptor beta chains listed next were all sequenced from one sample in a study of identical twins. TCRdb recomputed calls from the 5' RACE reads with MiXCR, one row per CDR3 protein. This table has approximately 220,000 distinct CDR3 sequences, 7.5% appearing once. This sample also belongs to another study, concerning yellow fever vaccine responses in identical twins.

The specimen sequenced was memory (CD45RO+) T cells sorted from blood. These receptors all come from a woman younger than 35 in good health.

This clonotype came up a few times. The chain uses TRBV7-3 and TRBJ2-5; 7 bases are shared with TRBD2. The CDR3 is made up of 16 amino acids. Unmatched junction bases numbered 6, after V lost 1 base and J lost 1 base. Germline V lookup: CDR1 SGHTA, CDR2 FQGTGA. Here the CDR3 DNA reads TGTGCCAGCAGCTTAAGTGCGGGGGTCGGCCAAGAGACCCAGTACTTC. As protein: CASSLSAGVGQETQYF.

This clonotype was recorded many times. The chain combines TRBV29-1 with TRBJ2-7; TRBD1 agrees at 7 bases. V gave up 7 bases and J gave up 3 bases; unmatched junction bases: 9. Germline loops: CDR1 SQVTM, CDR2 ANQGSEA. The CDR3 spans 13 residues. For the CDR3, the DNA is TGCAGCGCCGGGACAGCTATATTCTACGAGCAGTACTTC. Protein: CSAGTAIFYEQYF.

V usage is TRBV20-1 and J usage is TRBJ2-5; D is tentatively TRBD1 or TRBD2 (5 bases each). The CDR3 length is 14 residues. The V end lost 5 bases, the J end lost 4 bases, and 17 bases lay between the germline ends. Germline loops: CDR1 DFQATT, CDR2 SNEGSKA (reference sequence). CDR3 bases: TGCAGTGCTCGAGGGGATTCACCCGCAGAGACCCAGTACTTC. Translation: CSARGDSPAETQYF.

CDR3 region: CASSLDAGGRPTGELFF. The CDR3 nucleotides read TGTGCCAGCAGCTTGGATGCGGGGGGCAGGCCCACCGGGGAGCTGTTTTTT. The chain links TRBV5-4 to TRBJ2-2; 8 bases fit TRBD2. J gave up 4 bases and V 0 bases, and 8 bases lay outside the gene matches. CDR3 size: 17 residues. Germline CDR1 SGHNT, CDR2 YYREEE (reference sequence).

The V call is TRBV4-2, the J call TRBJ2-2; TRBD2 matches 9 bases. With V trimmed by 0 bases and J by 2 bases, 1 base remained unmatched. Per germline, CDR1 LGHNA and CDR2 YNFKEQ. This CDR3 region has 16 residues. The DNA of the CDR3 is TGTGCCAGCAGCCAAGAAGCGGGGGGAAACACCGGGGAGCTGTTTTTT. Its protein product is CASSQEAGGNTGELFF.

The J gene is TRBJ2-3, the V gene TRBV3-1, with 10 bases aligning to TRBD1. The CDR3 length is 16 residues. Per the germline V gene, CDR1 is LGHDT and CDR2 is YNNKEL (reference sequence). V gave up 1 base and J gave up 6 bases; unmatched junction bases: 7. The CDR3 DNA reads as TGTGCCAGCAGCCAAGTATCCGGACAGGGGGGGGATACGCAGTATTTT. Translating gives CASSQVSGQGGDTQYF.

This clonotype was seen many times. The chain combines TRBV29-1 with TRBJ2-1; D tentatively reads TRBD1 or TRBD2 (5 bases each). The CDR3 covers 13 residues. Germline V CDR1 and CDR2: SQVTM, ANQGSEA. Trimming left V 0 bases short and J 9 bases short, with 12 bases between. CDR3 in DNA: TGCAGCGTTGAAGAGGCGCTGGGGGTTGAGCAGTTCTTC. It translates to CSVEEALGVEQFF.

This clonotype was counted ten times or more. V and J are TRBV10-3 and TRBJ2-3; TRBD1 is a possible D gene (6 bases). V shed 9 bases and J shed 3 bases, with 7 bases lying between them. Per germline, CDR1 ENHRY and CDR2 SYGVKD. The CDR3 is 11 residues long. CDR3 amino acids: CAIRGTDTQYF. Written as DNA, the CDR3 is TGTGCCATTAGGGGGACAGATACGCAGTATTTT.

This clonotype appeared a few times. The chain uses TRBV14 and TRBJ2-3; D uncertain. In germline, CDR1 is SGHDN, CDR2 FVKESK. Between the trimmed V and J ends, which lost 2 bases and 6 bases, there was a span of 6 bases. CDR3 length: 12 residues. The CDR3 sequence is CASSQSRDTQYF. The DNA of the CDR3 is TGTGCCAGCAGCCAATCCAGGGATACGCAGTATTTT.

This clonotype was picked up many times. This chain uses TRBV5-1 with TRBJ1-2; 12 bases line up with TRBD1. The V gene end was trimmed by 4 bases and the J gene end by 8 bases; junction bases not matched to a gene: 0. The CDR3 runs to 12 residues. Per the germline V gene, CDR1 is SGHRS and CDR2 is YFSETQ. DNA for the CDR3: TGCGCCAGCAGCGGGACAGGGGGCGGCTACACCTTC. Encoded protein: CASSGTGGGYTF.